The present T cell receptor beta chain was sequenced within a study of OX40 agonist ivuxolimab in advanced cancers. Study overall: Patients received intravenous ivuxolimab every 2 weeks at 0.01 to 10 mg/kg. A male proportion of approximately 80% was recorded, with mean age roughly 60 years and range about 20 to 79.

Germline assignment: CDR1 WNHNN and CDR2 SYGVQD (reference sequence). The CDR3 is 14 residues long. Trimming took 2 bases from V and 8 from J; bases not matched to a gene: 5. Study-wide points: Patients with a partial response at 0.1-3.0 mg/kg had among the lowest clonal expansion.

With respect to this clone: The antigen is not known.

Repertoires were generated with immunoSEQ multiplex PCR, while TCRdb's copy carries only in-frame clones and drops some. This sample has roughly 30,000 clones, with approximately 90% found just once. Source: CD4+ or CD8+ T cells sorted from blood, taken in a trial of the OX40 agonist ivuxolimab. The TCR originated in an adult with an advanced solid tumor such as melanoma, head and neck, liver or kidney cancer. The V call is TRBV10-1, the J call TRBJ1-4; 7 bases are shared with TRBD1. The CDR3 is CASSETGTDEKLFF. The DNA for the CDR3 is TGCGCCAGCAGTGAGACCGGGACAGACGAAAAACTGTTTTTT.